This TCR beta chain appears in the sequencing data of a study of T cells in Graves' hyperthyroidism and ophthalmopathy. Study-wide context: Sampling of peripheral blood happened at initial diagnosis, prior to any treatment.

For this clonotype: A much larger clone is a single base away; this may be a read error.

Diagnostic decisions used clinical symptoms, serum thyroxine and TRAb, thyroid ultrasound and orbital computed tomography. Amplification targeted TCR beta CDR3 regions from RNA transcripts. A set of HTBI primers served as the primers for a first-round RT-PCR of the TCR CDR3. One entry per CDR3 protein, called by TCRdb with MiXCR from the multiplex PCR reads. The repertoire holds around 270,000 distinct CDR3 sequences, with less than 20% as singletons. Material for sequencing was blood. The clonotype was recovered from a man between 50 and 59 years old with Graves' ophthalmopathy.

This chain's CDR3 is CASSRLGTRGTYGQYF. The CDR3 coding sequence is TGTGCCAGCTCCCGCTTGGGGACTAGGGGGACCTACGGGCAGTACTTC. The rearrangement uses TRBV18 and TRBJ2-7; TRBD2 aligns across 8 bases. CDR1 and CDR2 from the germline V gene are KGHSH and LQKENI. The length of the CDR3 is 16 residues.